Each of the 28 T cell receptor beta chains below was sequenced from the same sample in a study of blood T cell repertoires in COVID-19. Sequencing used immunoSEQ multiplex PCR; TCRdb keeps in-frame clones, though not all of them. Of about 160,000 clones listed, less than 85% are singletons. Sample: peripheral blood. The origin of the receptors is a woman of 80 years or more with active or convalescent COVID-19.

The gene calls are TRBV30 and TRBJ1-5, with D tentatively TRBD1 (5 bases). The germline V gene has CDR1 GTSNPN and CDR2 SVGIG (reference sequence). This CDR3 region has 15 residues. Trimming pared 2 bases from V and 4 bases from J, leaving 15 bases between. The CDR3 region is CAWSPPPGWNQPQHF. For the CDR3, the DNA is TGTGCCTGGAGTCCCCCGCCAGGGTGGAATCAGCCCCAGCATTTT.

This rearrangement joins TRBV9 to TRBJ1-3; D perhaps matches TRBD1 (5 bases). Germline V lookup: CDR1 SGDLS, CDR2 YYNGEE. The CDR3 spans 16 residues. Trimming shortened V by 0 bases and J by 1 base, and 11 bases separated the two germline ends. DNA of the CDR3: TGTGCCAGCAGCGTAGCTCAGCAGGGTTCTGGAAACACCATATATTTT. Protein sequence: CASSVAQQGSGNTIYF.

This chain links TRBV28 with TRBJ1-5; no definite D call. Between the trimmed V and J ends, which lost 6 bases and 9 bases, there was a span of 15 bases. This CDR3 is built from 13 residues. Germline CDR1 reads MDHEN; CDR2 reads SYDVKM. CDR3 sequence reads: CASRTRVLRPQHF. The CDR3 coding sequence is TGTGCCAGCAGGACACGAGTTTTAAGGCCCCAGCATTTT.

This sequence joins TRBV5-1 and TRBJ1-3; D unresolved. The V gene lost 0 bases and the J gene lost 7 bases, with 5 bases spanning the gap. The CDR3 contains 12 residues. From germline, CDR1 is SGHRS and CDR2 YFSETQ. This CDR3 is CASSLDGNTIYF. The CDR3 DNA sequence: TGCGCCAGCAGCTTGGACGGGAACACCATATATTTT.

This chain joins TRBV27 and TRBJ2-3, with a weak D call TRBD2 (6 bases). The germline V gene encodes CDR1 MNHEY and CDR2 SMNVEV (reference sequence). The CDR3 runs 14 residues. The V and J ends lost 7 bases and 5 bases respectively, with 16 bases between them. The CDR3 DNA is TGTGCCAGCAACCAAGGAGCGGGCTTAGATACGCAGTATTTT. Its translation: CASNQGAGLDTQYF.

The gene calls are TRBV13 and TRBJ2-1; 7 nucleotides line up with TRBD2. The CDR3 totals 16 residues. CDR1 is PRHDT, CDR2 FYEKMQ, per germline (reference sequence). The ends lost 5 bases at V and 6 bases at J; junction bases unmatched: 13. The CDR3 region is CASSKMGRAGTNEQFF. In DNA form, the CDR3 reads TGTGCCAGCAGCAAGATGGGGAGGGCCGGCACCAATGAGCAGTTCTTC.

The chain is built from TRBV9 and TRBJ1-3; no definite D call. The V end lost 4 bases, the J end lost 1 base, and 6 bases lay between the germline ends. The germline V gene encodes CDR1 SGDLS and CDR2 YYNGEE. The CDR3 is 13 amino acids. CDR3 in amino acids: CASSTTSGNTIYF. The CDR3 bases are TGTGCCAGCAGCACCACATCTGGAAACACCATATATTTT.

The chain joins TRBV9 to TRBJ2-1; the match to TRBD2 covers 10 bases. The CDR3 totals 14 residues. Germline CDR1 SGDLS, CDR2 YYNGEE. The V segment lost 3 bases and the J segment 8 bases; nucleotides outside the gene matches: 5. For the CDR3, the DNA is TGTGCCAGCAGCGCCGGGACTAGCGTCTATGAGCAGTTCTTC. It translates to CASSAGTSVYEQFF.

The chain uses TRBV27 and TRBJ2-3; D possibly corresponds to TRBD1 (6 bases). Germline loops: CDR1 MNHEY, CDR2 SMNVEV (reference sequence). Trimming took off 5 bases at V and 1 base at J, with 10 bases between the two ends. The CDR3 covers 14 residues. CDR3 nucleotide sequence: TGTGCCAGCAGTCCCTACAGGGGCACAGATACGCAGTATTTT. This translates into CASSPYRGTDTQYF.

A remark on this clone: It is unclear where the CDR3 begins or ends on the DNA, so no DNA is shown, and the CDR3 is as TCRdb lists it. This chain uses TRBV19 with TRBJ1-1; the table gives TRBD1 as D, unverified against the DNA. Germline-derived CDR1 and CDR2 are LNHDA and SQIVND (reference sequence). The CDR3 is made up of 14 amino acids, end residues included. The CDR3 region is CASSIVGQGASPFF.

On this clone: This CDR3 is also generated by other DNA sequences in the sample. The V gene is TRBV28, the J gene TRBJ2-4, with D unresolved. Germline CDR1 and CDR2: MDHEN and SYDVKM. CDR3 length: 16 residues. The V end lost 3 bases, the J end lost 0 bases, and 12 bases lay between the germline ends. CDR3 in amino acids: CASSLAGALAKNIQYF. The CDR3, as DNA: TGTGCCAGCAGTTTGGCCGGAGCCTTAGCCAAAAACATTCAGTACTTC.

The rearrangement links TRBV19 to TRBJ2-1; perhaps TRBD2 as D (5 bases). Per the germline V gene, CDR1 is LNHDA and CDR2 is SQIVND (reference sequence). The CDR3 runs 12 residues. Trimming took off 6 bases at V and 8 bases at J, with 11 bases between the two ends. The CDR3 region has the DNA TGTGCCAGTAGCCGGGGTTTTTATGAGCAGTTCTTC. Its translation: CASSRGFYEQFF.

The table lists this clone with a few counts. This chain links TRBV5-1 with TRBJ1-1, with a weak D call TRBD1 (6 bases). The length of the CDR3 is 16 residues. Germline V gives CDR1 SGHRS, CDR2 YFSETQ. The V end lost 3 bases, the J end lost 0 bases, and 15 bases lay between the germline ends. CDR3 in DNA: TGCGCCAGCAGCTCACAGGGTCTGGGAATGAACACTGAAGCTTTCTTT. The encoded protein is CASSSQGLGMNTEAFF.

J is TRBJ1-3 and V is TRBV7-9; 10 bases map to TRBD1. Looked up from germline, CDR1 is SEHNR and CDR2 is FQNEAQ (reference sequence). This CDR3 contains 16 residues. J was trimmed by 2 bases and V by 4 bases; bases with no gene match: 5. In DNA, the CDR3 is TGTGCCAGCAGCTCGACAGGGGGCGAAACTGGAAACACCATATATTTT. Residues: CASSSTGGETGNTIYF.

The gene calls are TRBV9 and TRBJ2-3; TRBD2 agrees at 12 bases. This CDR3 comprises 19 residues. V lost 0 bases and J lost 4; bases outside the gene matches: 12. Germline CDR1 and CDR2: SGDLS and YYNGEE. CDR3 sequence reads: CASSVALRWLAGGSDTQYF. DNA of the CDR3: TGTGCCAGCAGCGTAGCTTTAAGGTGGCTAGCGGGAGGGTCAGATACGCAGTATTTT.

This sequence joins TRBV5-1 and TRBJ2-1; TRBD2 matches 9 bases. Losses at the gene ends were 3 bases for V and 6 bases for J; bases not matched to a gene: 4. The CDR3 is made up of 14 amino acids. The germline V gene encodes CDR1 SGHRS and CDR2 YFSETQ. DNA for the CDR3: TGCGCCAGCAGCTCGGGACTAGCCTCCAATGAGCAGTTCTTC. Amino acids: CASSSGLASNEQFF.

This sequence joins TRBV6-1 and TRBJ1-2; TRBD1 matches at 8 bases. Germline loops: CDR1 MNHNS, CDR2 SASEGT. The CDR3 totals 17 residues. The J segment lost 4 bases and the V segment lost 4 bases, leaving 14 bases of the junction unmatched. In DNA, the CDR3 is TGTGCCAGCAGTGTCAAAACCGGGACAGGTCAAGGCTATGGCTACACCTTC. Translated: CASSVKTGTGQGYGYTF.

The gene calls are TRBV19 and TRBJ1-1; D is perhaps TRBD1 (5 bases). The CDR3 length is 13 residues. Germline assignment: CDR1 LNHDA and CDR2 SQIVND (reference sequence). The V end was cut by 7 bases, the J end by 7 bases, with 16 bases between. The CDR3 DNA is TGTGCCAGTACCTCAAGACAGACAGATGAAGCTTTCTTT. It yields the protein CASTSRQTDEAFF. The whole variable domain, remainder taken from reference TRBV19 and TRBJ1-1, is DGGITQSPKYLFRKEGQNVTLSCEQNLNHDAMYWYRQDPGQGLRLIYYSQIVNDFQKGDIAEGYSVSREKKESFPLTVTSAQKNPTAFYLCASTSRQTDEAFFGQGTRLTVV.

This clone was observed many times. The chain links TRBV15 to TRBJ2-5; D unresolved. Germline CDR1 is LNHNV and CDR2 is YYDKDF (reference sequence). The CDR3 runs to 14 residues. The ends were cut back, 1 base at V and 2 bases at J, with 8 bases in the middle. CDR3 in DNA: TGTGCCACCAGCAGAGGCCTAGAACAAGAGACCCAGTACTTC. Translating it yields CATSRGLEQETQYF.

The chain recombines TRBV4-1 with TRBJ2-7; TRBD1 aligns across 7 bases. V gave up 0 bases and J gave up 0 bases; unmatched junction bases: 11. This CDR3 is built from 18 residues. Germline CDR1 and CDR2: MGHRA and YSYEKL. The CDR3 DNA sequence: TGCGCCAGCAGCCAAGATCGAGGACAGGCCGATCGCTCCTACGAGCAGTACTTC. Translating gives CASSQDRGQADRSYEQYF.

The chain couples TRBV2 to TRBJ1-5; D might be TRBD1 (6 bases). Germline V lookup: CDR1 SNHLY, CDR2 FYNNEI. Trimming pared 11 bases from V and 0 bases from J, leaving 14 bases between. The CDR3 runs 14 residues. The CDR3 reads CASRQDLSNQPQHF. Here the CDR3 DNA reads TGTGCCTCTCGACAGGACCTTAGCAATCAGCCCCAGCATTTT.

This clone came up a few times. V is TRBV5-6 and J is TRBJ1-5, with 7 bases that match TRBD1. Germline V CDR1 and CDR2: SGHDT, YYEEEE. The CDR3 covers 15 residues. J lost 2 bases, V lost 4 bases, and 6 bases had no gene match. As DNA, the CDR3 is TGTGCCAGCAGCCTTAGGACAGGTGGCAATCAGCCCCAGCATTTT. Translating gives CASSLRTGGNQPQHF.

This rearrangement joins TRBV5-4 to TRBJ2-3; 10 positions agree with TRBD2. V lost 3 bases, J lost 4 bases, and 5 bases stayed unmatched. Germline CDR1 SGHNT, CDR2 YYREEE (reference sequence). CDR3 size: 15 residues. The CDR3 sequence: CASSSLAGAPDTQYF. The CDR3 DNA sequence: TGTGCCAGCAGCTCCCTAGCGGGGGCCCCAGATACGCAGTATTTT. The full variable domain, with the rest looked up from reference TRBV5-4 and TRBJ2-3, is ETGVTQSPTHLIKTRGQQVTLRCSSQSGHNTVSWYQQALGQGPQFIFQYYREEENGRGNFPPRFSGLQFPNYSSELNVNALELDDSALYLCASSSLAGAPDTQYFGPGTRLTVL.

This clone appeared a few times. The chain employs TRBV7-8 and TRBJ1-1; weak D call: TRBD1 (5 bases). Germline V gives CDR1 SGHVS, CDR2 FQNEAQ. The V end was cut by 5 bases, the J end by 3 bases, with 22 bases between. The CDR3 runs 17 residues. This CDR3 is CASSPPQAGYGYTEAFF. CDR3 in DNA: TGTGCCAGCAGCCCCCCCCAAGCAGGGTATGGATACACTGAAGCTTTCTTT.

The CDR3: CASSLRGPGYNEQFF. CDR3 nucleotide sequence: TGTGCCAGCAGCCTAAGGGGGCCTGGCTACAATGAGCAGTTCTTC. The V call is TRBV5-8, the J call TRBJ2-1; 7 bases match TRBD1. CDR3 length: 15 residues. Germline CDR1 reads SGHTS; CDR2 reads YDEGEE. V shed 4 bases, J shed 3 bases, and the junction held 7 bases outside the gene matches.

J is TRBJ1-3 and V is TRBV6-5; perhaps TRBD1 as D (5 bases). The CDR3 totals 12 residues. Looked up from germline, CDR1 is MNHEY and CDR2 is SVGAGI. The CDR3 protein is CGTMGFENTIYF. Written as DNA, the CDR3 is TGTGGGACAATGGGGTTCGAAAACACCATATATTTT.

The chain recombines TRBV2 with TRBJ1-5, with a tentative D call TRBD1 (6 bases). The CDR3 extends over 13 amino acids. Germline lookup yields CDR1 SNHLY and CDR2 FYNNEI. Trimming left V 7 bases short and J 3 bases short, with 10 bases between. The DNA of the CDR3 is TGTGCCAGCACTGGACAGCCCAATCAGCCCCAGCATTTT. This codes for CASTGQPNQPQHF.

The V call is TRBV25-1, the J call TRBJ2-1, with 7 bases fitting TRBD2. V was pared by 3 bases and J by 4 bases, with 3 bases of the junction left unmatched. Germline loops: CDR1 MGHDK, CDR2 SYGVNS. There are 14 residues in the CDR3. Here the CDR3 DNA reads TGTGCCAGCAGTGAGCCTAGCGGTTACAATGAGCAGTTCTTC. Its protein is CASSEPSGYNEQFF.